Listed below are T cell receptor beta chains from one sample, sequenced in a study of cytomegalovirus exposure and HLA in healthy donors. Here immunoSEQ multiplex PCR was the method, and the copy in TCRdb shows in-frame clones only, minus some. The sample has around 93,000 clones, less than 80% seen once; the top ten hold under 6%. Specimen: PBMCs. These TCRs come from a boy between 10 and 17 years old in good health and CMV-seropositive. The CDR3 runs from the conserved cysteine through the conserved F or W. A D gene is named only where the DNA matches it firmly. Size tells how often a clone was seen (once, few, many) or the class of an expanded clone, and some rows leave it out.

j_call,v_call,clone_size,d_call,cdr3_length,cdr3_aa,cdr3_nt
TRBJ2-1,TRBV7-2,.,TRBD2,18,CASRNRTSGRISYNEQFF,TGTGCCAGCAGAAACCGGACTAGCGGGAGGATCTCCTACAATGAGCAGTTCTTC
TRBJ2-3,TRBV5-4,.,.,15,CASSGAGTYTDTQYF,TGTGCCAGCAGCGGGGCGGGAACTTACACAGATACGCAGTATTTT
TRBJ2-5,TRBV18,few,.,12,CASSPTQETQYF,TGTGCCAGCTCACCAACACAAGAGACCCAGTACTTC
TRBJ2-7,TRBV5-6,.,.,14,CASSLVRISYEQYF,TGTGCCAGCAGCTTGGTTAGAATCTCCTACGAGCAGTACTTC
TRBJ1-1,TRBV5-5,.,TRBD1,17,CASSSLPSTGRNTEAFF,TGTGCCAGCAGCTCACTTCCCTCGACAGGGCGAAACACTGAAGCTTTCTTT
TRBJ1-1,TRBV25-1,.,.,13,CASSDSWNTEAFF,TGTGCCAGCAGTGATTCCTGGAACACTGAAGCTTTCTTT
TRBJ2-7,TRBV6-5,.,TRBD1,15,CASSVRDRGPYEQYF,TGTGCCAGCAGTGTCCGGGACAGGGGGCCGTACGAGCAGTACTTC
TRBJ2-1,TRBV27,once,.,14,CASSLGSSYNEQFF,TGTGCCAGCAGTTTAGGGAGCTCCTACAATGAGCAGTTCTTC
TRBJ2-7,TRBV27,.,.,13,CATGQSGTYEQYF,TGTGCCACAGGACAGTCCGGGACCTACGAGCAGTACTTC
TRBJ1-5,TRBV6-6,.,.,12,CASSLGNQPQHF,TGTGCCAGCAGTCTCGGGAATCAGCCCCAGCATTTT
TRBJ2-3,TRBV29-1,.,TRBD2,16,CSVLGLAGGWADTQYF,TGCAGCGTACTCGGACTAGCGGGGGGCTGGGCAGATACGCAGTATTTT
TRBJ1-2,TRBV6-5,.,.,13,CASSYLAGRGYTF,TGTGCCAGCAGTTACTTGGCAGGGCGCGGCTACACCTTC
TRBJ1-1,TRBV9,few,.,15,CASSRAGSWDTEAFF,TGTGCCAGCAGCCGAGCCGGGTCTTGGGACACTGAAGCTTTCTTT
TRBJ1-2,TRBV7-9,.,.,12,CASSPRLDGYTF,TGTGCCAGCAGCCCCCGTCTCGATGGCTACACCTTC
TRBJ2-3,TRBV5-4,.,TRBD2,15,CASSLAGANSDTQYF,TGTGCCAGCTCCCTTGCGGGAGCGAACTCCGATACGCAGTATTTT
TRBJ2-1,TRBV18,.,.,15,CASSPLSSGDNEQFF,TGTGCCAGCTCACCACTTTCCAGCGGTGACAATGAGCAGTTCTTC
TRBJ2-5,TRBV29-1,.,TRBD2,14,CSAEGREREETQYF,TGCAGCGCCGAAGGGCGGGAGAGGGAAGAGACCCAGTACTTC
TRBJ2-7,TRBV7-2,.,TRBD2,14,CASSFSGRDYEQYF,TGTGCCAGCAGCTTTAGCGGGAGAGACTACGAGCAGTACTTC
TRBJ1-1,TRBV5-4,few,.,11,CASRSGTEAFF,TGTGCCAGCAGATCCGGGACTGAAGCTTTCTTT
TRBJ1-2,TRBV4-3,.,TRBD1,15,CASSQSTGGGYGYTF,TGCGCCAGCAGCCAGTCGACAGGGGGCGGCTATGGCTACACCTTC
TRBJ2-1,TRBV29-1,few,TRBD2,13,CSATGTSFNEQFF,TGCAGCGCTACCGGGACTAGCTTCAATGAGCAGTTCTTC
TRBJ2-6,TRBV19,few,TRBD1,17,CASQNRGFGTGANVLTF,TGTGCCAGTCAAAACAGGGGCTTCGGTACTGGGGCCAACGTCCTGACTTTC
TRBJ1-1,TRBV7-9,.,.,14,CASSLGLGDTEAFF,TGTGCCAGCAGCTTAGGCCTAGGGGACACTGAAGCTTTCTTT
TRBJ2-7,TRBV29-1,.,.,13,CSALGQGIGEQYF,TGCAGCGCCCTAGGGCAGGGAATAGGAGAGCAGTACTTC
TRBJ2-3,TRBV6-5,.,.,15,CASSYRLVSTDTQYF,TGTGCCAGCAGTTACCGACTAGTGAGCACAGATACGCAGTATTTT
TRBJ2-7,TRBV10-2,.,.,14,CASSGKRSSYEQYF,TGCGCCAGCAGTGGCAAGCGGAGCTCCTACGAGCAGTACTTC
TRBJ2-3,TRBV5-6,.,TRBD2,15,CASTPGLADTDTQYF,TGTGCCAGCACCCCGGGACTAGCGGACACAGATACGCAGTATTTT
TRBJ2-1,TRBV5-4,.,TRBD2,15,CASSLTSGSYNEQFF,TGTGCCAGCAGCTTAACTAGCGGGAGTTACAATGAGCAGTTCTTC
TRBJ2-7,TRBV18,.,TRBD1,14,CASSSAADRAEQYF,TGTGCCAGCTCGTCAGCCGCAGACAGGGCCGAGCAGTACTTC
TRBJ2-7,TRBV6-1,.,TRBD2,15,CASSDRLAGIYEQYF,TGTGCCAGCAGTGATCGACTAGCGGGAATCTACGAGCAGTACTTC
TRBJ1-1,TRBV5-8,.,.,11,CASSYDRQAFF,TGTGCCAGCAGTTACGACAGGCAGGCTTTCTTT
TRBJ2-4,TRBV6-5,.,.,16,CASSYPTGTGKNIQYF,TGTGCCAGCAGTTACCCAACAGGGACCGGCAAAAACATTCAGTACTTC
TRBJ1-4,TRBV19,.,.,14,CASSIRTSGEKLFF,TGTGCCAGTAGTATCAGGACTTCGGGTGAAAAACTGTTTTTT
TRBJ2-2,TRBV6-4,.,.,14,CASSEQANTGELFF,TGTGCCAGCAGTGAACAGGCGAACACCGGGGAGCTGTTTTTT
TRBJ2-3,TRBV25-1,.,TRBD2,16,CASSFWTSGSTDTQYF,TGTGCCAGCAGCTTTTGGACTAGCGGTAGCACAGATACGCAGTATTTT
TRBJ2-3,TRBV5-8,.,.,15,CASSLIQEYTDTQYF,TGTGCCAGCAGCTTGATACAGGAATACACAGATACGCAGTATTTT
TRBJ1-2,TRBV2,once,TRBD1,15,CASSERGQGIDGYTF,TGTGCCAGCAGTGAAAGGGGACAGGGAATCGATGGCTACACCTTC
TRBJ2-3,TRBV29-1,once,TRBD1,14,CSVVTGGRGDTQYF,TGCAGCGTTGTGACAGGGGGCCGGGGAGATACGCAGTATTTT
TRBJ1-4,TRBV2,.,.,18,CASSVTGGARATNEKLFF,TGTGCCAGCAGTGTTACAGGCGGGGCGAGAGCAACTAATGAAAAACTGTTTTTT
TRBJ2-6,TRBV6-1,few,.,16,CASSESEGSGANVLTF,TGTGCCAGCAGTGAATCCGAGGGCTCTGGGGCCAACGTCCTGACTTTC
TRBJ2-7,TRBV7-9,few,.,14,CASSRSPATYEQYF,TGTGCCAGCAGCCGTAGTCCCGCAACCTACGAGCAGTACTTC
TRBJ1-1,TRBV27,.,.,14,CASSPPGHRTEAFF,TGTGCCAGCAGTCCCCCGGGACATCGGACTGAAGCTTTCTTT
TRBJ2-5,TRBV2,.,TRBD2,15,CASSREASGRETQYF,TGTGCCAGCAGCCGGGAGGCTAGCGGGAGAGAGACCCAGTACTTC
TRBJ2-1,TRBV27,.,TRBD1,14,CASKGQGSYNEQFF,TGTGCCTCCAAGGGACAGGGGTCTTACAATGAGCAGTTCTTC
TRBJ2-7,TRBV14,few,TRBD1,17,CASSHLLRQGRPGEQYF,TGTGCCAGCAGCCACCTCCTCCGACAGGGCCGGCCGGGTGAGCAGTACTTC
TRBJ2-3,TRBV5-4,.,TRBD1,15,CASSLGRDRADTQYF,TGTGCCAGCAGCCTTGGGCGGGACAGGGCAGATACGCAGTATTTT
TRBJ2-3,TRBV5-1,.,TRBD1,16,CASNSPQGAGTDTQYF,TGCGCCAGCAATTCCCCACAGGGGGCAGGTACAGATACGCAGTATTTT